The 3 T cell receptor beta chains below were found in one sample sequenced in a study of immune cell composition in non-small cell lung cancer. Normal lung was sampled as far from the tumour as possible, at least 3 cm. Only in-frame clones appear in the TCRdb table, and some are missing; sequencing was by immunoSEQ multiplex PCR. Altogether a few thousand clones are present, over 70% being singletons, with the ten largest covering around 13%. What was sequenced was non-adjacent lung tissue. Source of these receptors: a human donor with non-small cell lung cancer.

V is TRBV9 and J is TRBJ2-2; 7 positions match TRBD2. The V segment lost 0 bases and the J segment 1 base; nucleotides outside the gene matches: 9. Germline CDR1 is SGDLS and CDR2 is YYNGEE. CDR3 size: 18 residues. As DNA, the CDR3 is TGTGCCAGCAGCGTAGCGGGATTAGCGGGCCAGAACACCGGGGAGCTGTTTTTT. Translation gives CASSVAGLAGQNTGELFF.

The chain recombines TRBV6-1 with TRBJ2-2; 7 nucleotides line up with TRBD1. The junction had 5 bases not matched to a gene; V was cut back by 6 bases and J by 4 bases. The CDR3 consists of 14 residues. CDR1 and CDR2 (germline): MNHNS, SASEGT. The CDR3 region has the DNA TGTGCCAGCAGGGGACAGTCTTTCACCGGGGAGCTGTTTTTT. This sequence encodes CASRGQSFTGELFF.

The rearrangement joins TRBV11-2 to TRBJ2-1; 10 bases fit TRBD2. This CDR3 is built from 16 residues. V trimming: 5 bases; J trimming: 7 bases; junction bases outside the gene matches: 11. Germline V gives CDR1 SGHAT, CDR2 FQNNGV. DNA of the CDR3: TGTGCCAGCAGCCCAACTAGCGGGAATCAGGGTAATGAGCAGTTCTTC. Protein product: CASSPTSGNQGNEQFF.